A single sample is the source of the 32 T cell receptor beta chains below, sequenced in a study of cytomegalovirus exposure and HLA in healthy donors. This PCR relied on a set of 60 Vbeta primers and 13 Jbeta primers. Measured with immunoSEQ multiplex PCR; TCRdb has only the in-frame clones, and not every one. In the table there are about 180,000 clones, around 80% of which are singletons. Sequenced material: PBMCs. These receptors all stem from a woman aged 55 to 70 in good health and CMV-seropositive.

The rearrangement uses TRBV27 and TRBJ1-6, with a tentative D call TRBD1 (5 bases). The CDR3 loop spans 17 amino acids. Trimming left V 2 bases short and J 1 base short, with 12 bases between. Germline V gene data show CDR1 as MNHEY and CDR2 as SMNVEV (reference sequence). DNA for the CDR3: TGTGCCAGCAGTTTAACGGGGGTGGAATCCTATAATTCACCCCTCCACTTT. Residues: CASSLTGVESYNSPLHF.

In nucleotides, the CDR3 is TGTGCCAGCAGCCAGATTCTGTCCGGGACAGGGGGAGCTTTCTTT. Amino acid sequence: CASSQILSGTGGAFF. The rearrangement links TRBV14 to TRBJ1-1, with 11 bases lining up with TRBD1. Germline CDR1 is SGHDN and CDR2 is FVKESK. This CDR3 region has 15 residues. Germline trimming cut 3 bases from V and 10 bases from J; bases unmatched to any gene: 10.

This sequence joins TRBV5-1 and TRBJ2-7, with 10 bases identical to TRBD2. V lost 5 bases, J lost 2 bases, and 4 bases stayed unmatched. Germline V gives CDR1 SGHRS, CDR2 YFSETQ. The CDR3 has 14 residues. CDR3 nucleotide sequence: TGCGCCAGCAGAGTAGCGGGAGGCCCCTACGAGCAGTACTTC. Protein sequence: CASRVAGGPYEQYF.

Remarks on this clone: The junction departs from the called germline gene at one end, perhaps through a read error. The rearrangement joins TRBV11-1 to TRBJ2-5, with D possibly TRBD2 on 5 matching bases. The J call could be wrong; TRBJ2-7 is a better fit for the DNA end. CDR1 is SGHAT and CDR2 is FQDESV in the germline V gene (reference sequence). This CDR3 is built from 13 residues. CDR3 coding DNA: TGTACCAGCAGCTATTCCGAGGGTTACGAGCAGTACTTC. Encoded protein: CTSSYSEGYEQYF.

This rearrangement joins TRBV7-2 to TRBJ2-5; 8 bases fit TRBD1. TRBJ2-7 explains the end of the DNA better; the J call may be wrong. In germline, CDR1 is SGHTA, CDR2 FQGNSA. This CDR3 has 15 amino acids. The CDR3 is CASSSRGQEIYEQYF. In DNA, the CDR3 is TGTGCCAGCAGCAGTCGGGGACAGGAAATCTACGAGCAGTACTTC.

V gene TRBV11-3 combines with J gene TRBJ2-7; D remains unclear. The CDR3 has 14 residues. Trimming pared 1 base from V and 2 bases from J, leaving 9 bases between. Germline V lookup: CDR1 SGHNT, CDR2 YENEEA. The CDR3 protein is CASSLGAGTYEQYF. The CDR3 region has the DNA TGTGCCAGCAGCTTAGGGGCCGGCACCTACGAGCAGTACTTC. The full variable domain, in which reference TRBV11-3 and TRBJ2-7 provide the parts outside the CDR3, is EAGVVQSPRYKIIEKKQPVAFWCNPISGHNTLYWYLQNLGQGPELLIRYENEEAVDDSQLPKDRFSAERLKGVDSTLKIQPAELGDSAVYLCASSLGAGTYEQYFGPGTRLTVT.

A note on this clone: One end of the junction does not line up with germline, which may come from a read error. The DNA of the CDR3 is TGTGCCAGCAGCGGCGGAGGGCGCTACTACGATGAGCAGTTCTTC. Translating it yields CASSGGGRYYDEQFF. V and J are TRBV9 and TRBJ2-1; possibly TRBD2 for D (6 bases). The CDR3 consists of 15 residues. Germline values: CDR1 SGDLS, CDR2 YYNGEE.

This chain links TRBV4-1 with TRBJ2-5, with 10 bases identical to TRBD2. Germline V gene lookup returns CDR1 MGHRA and CDR2 YSYEKL. The CDR3 consists of 15 residues. V gave up 4 bases and J gave up 0 bases; unmatched junction bases: 2. CDR3 bases: TGCGCCAGCAGCCCGGGACTAGCGTACCAAGAGACCCAGTACTTC. This sequence encodes CASSPGLAYQETQYF.

The chain is built from TRBV14 and TRBJ2-3; perhaps TRBD2 as D (6 bases). From germline, CDR1 is SGHDN and CDR2 FVKESK. The CDR3 covers 15 residues. Trimming took off 5 bases at V and 3 bases at J, with 15 bases between the two ends. CDR3 protein: CASSELTSPTDTQYF. In nucleotides, the CDR3 is TGTGCCAGCAGCGAATTGACTAGTCCAACAGATACGCAGTATTTT. Complete variable domain (other parts from reference TRBV14 and TRBJ2-3): EAGVTQFPSHSVIEKGQTVTLRCDPISGHDNLYWYRRVMGKEIKFLLHFVKESKQDESGMPNNRFLAERTGGTYSTLKVQPAELEDSGVYFCASSELTSPTDTQYFGPGTRLTVL.

This clone appeared a few times. The V gene is TRBV15, the J gene TRBJ2-7; 11 nucleotides align to TRBD1. V lost 0 bases and J lost 6; bases outside the gene matches: 10. Per germline, CDR1 LNHNV and CDR2 YYDKDF (reference sequence). CDR3 length: 17 residues. CDR3 sequence reads: CATSRDFGGTGGSEQYF. CDR3 sequence (DNA): TGTGCCACCAGCAGAGATTTCGGCGGGACAGGGGGTAGCGAGCAGTACTTC.

The gene calls are TRBV5-1 and TRBJ1-5, with D possibly being TRBD1 (6 bases). Looked up from germline, CDR1 is SGHRS and CDR2 is YFSETQ. The CDR3 spans 15 residues. Trimming pared 1 base from V and 0 bases from J, leaving 8 bases between. CDR3 coding DNA: TGCGCCAGCAGCTTGTCAGGGGCTAGCAATCAGCCCCAGCATTTT. It translates to CASSLSGASNQPQHF.

V gene TRBV6-5 combines with J gene TRBJ2-5; no firm D call. This CDR3 contains 15 residues. CDR1 and CDR2 from the germline V gene are MNHEY and SVGAGI. The V end lost 0 bases, the J end lost 3 bases, and 11 bases lay between the germline ends. CDR3 nucleotide sequence: TGTGCCAGCAGTTACTCGTTACTGCCTAAAGAGACCCAGTACTTC. It is translated as CASSYSLLPKETQYF.

In its sample, this clone was seen once. The genes are TRBV4-2 and TRBJ2-2; TRBD2 is a possible D gene (5 bases). V was shortened by 0 bases and J by 7 bases, with 12 bases between the two germline ends. The germline gives CDR1 LGHNA, CDR2 YNFKEQ. This CDR3 contains 15 residues. CDR3 DNA sequence: TGTGCCAGCAGCCAAGATTGGGCAGACTACGGGGAGCTGTTTTTT. It yields the protein CASSQDWADYGELFF.

The V call is TRBV7-3, the J call TRBJ2-5, with D uncertain. Germline V gene sequence: CDR1 SGHTA, CDR2 FQGTGA. The CDR3 has 16 amino acids. Trimming took off 5 bases at V and 2 bases at J, with 18 bases between the two ends. The DNA for the CDR3 is TGTGCCAGCAGCCCCGCGACTGGCATCGGTCAAGAGACCCAGTACTTC. It codes for CASSPATGIGQETQYF. Drawing the rest from reference TRBV7-3 and TRBJ2-5, the complete variable domain is GAGVSQTPSNKVTEKGKYVELRCDPISGHTALYWYRQSLGQGPEFLIYFQGTGAADDSGLPNDRFFAVRPEGSVSTLKIQRTERGDSAVYLCASSPATGIGQETQYFGPGTRLLVL.

Comments on this clone: The same CDR3 arises from other DNA sequences in this sample as well. The CDR3 region is CASSPGLRETQYF. The CDR3 bases are TGTGCCAGCTCACCAGGGCTTCGGGAGACCCAGTACTTC. The chain recombines TRBV18 with TRBJ2-5, with D unresolved. This CDR3 region has 13 residues. With 2 bases removed from V and 5 bases from J, the gap between germline ends came to 9 bases. In germline, CDR1 is KGHSH, CDR2 LQKENI.

This clone was seen only once. V and J are TRBV6-1 and TRBJ2-7; the D gene is possibly TRBD2 (6 bases). CDR1 and CDR2 (germline): MNHNS, SASEGT. CDR3 size: 14 residues. Trimming cost V 7 bases and J 7 bases, with 20 bases left between them. CDR3 DNA sequence: TGTGCCAGCATCGGACTACTCCGCTACGAGGAGCAGTACTTC. It specifies CASIGLLRYEEQYF.

This clone appeared a single time. This chain connects TRBV19 to TRBJ1-2; 7 bases agree with TRBD1. J gave up 2 bases and V 7 bases, and 7 bases lay outside the gene matches. CDR1 and CDR2 (germline): LNHDA, SQIVND (reference sequence). The CDR3 is 14 residues long. In nucleotides, the CDR3 is TGTGCCAGTACCGGGACAGAACCAAACTATGGCTACACCTTC. Protein: CASTGTEPNYGYTF.

This clone has only a few counts. V and J are TRBV19 and TRBJ2-3, with D maybe TRBD1 (8 bases). The CDR3 consists of 16 residues. Germline assignment: CDR1 LNHDA and CDR2 SQIVND (reference sequence). The V and J ends lost 4 bases and 4 bases respectively, with 18 bases between them. CDR3 in DNA: TGTGCCAGTAGTACTCGGACAGGGAGGGGTGCAGATACGCAGTATTTT. Protein sequence: CASSTRTGRGADTQYF.

This clone was seen a single time. This chain uses TRBV7-9 with TRBJ1-1, with D perhaps matching TRBD1 (6 bases). The CDR3 runs to 14 residues. Germline CDR1 and CDR2: SEHNR and FQNEAQ (reference sequence). Trimming removed 4 bases at V and 5 bases at J, with 14 bases between. This CDR3 reads CASSYRQVGTEAFF. CDR3 nucleotides: TGTGCCAGCAGCTACCGACAGGTTGGTACTGAAGCTTTCTTT.

The chain is built from TRBV5-6 and TRBJ1-5, with TRBD1 as a possible D gene (5 bases). With 1 base removed from V and 6 bases from J, the gap between germline ends came to 14 bases. The length of the CDR3 is 15 residues. Germline V gene data show CDR1 as SGHDT and CDR2 as YYEEEE. CDR3 region: CASSLRGGWIQPQHF. CDR3 nucleotides: TGTGCCAGCAGCTTGAGGGGCGGCTGGATTCAGCCCCAGCATTTT.

The sample holds a few counts of this clone. The rearrangement joins TRBV28 to TRBJ1-2; tentatively, D is TRBD1 (6 bases). CDR3 length equals 13 residues. Trimming stripped 9 bases from V and 3 bases from J, with 14 bases between. Germline lookup yields CDR1 MDHEN and CDR2 SYDVKM. The CDR3 here is CASLRGGDYGYTF. CDR3 nucleotide sequence: TGTGCCAGTTTGAGGGGGGGCGACTATGGCTACACCTTC.

The rearrangement joins TRBV11-2 to TRBJ2-7, with TRBD2 matching 8 bases. J gave up 6 bases and V 5 bases, and 12 bases lay outside the gene matches. In germline, CDR1 is SGHAT, CDR2 FQNNGV. This CDR3 comprises 15 residues. CDR3 sequence: CASSPAGGPTSEQYF. For the CDR3, the DNA is TGTGCCAGCAGCCCCGCGGGGGGCCCTACAAGCGAGCAGTACTTC.

This sequence joins TRBV10-1 and TRBJ2-7; D is uncertain. CDR1 and CDR2 (germline): WNHNN, SYGVQD (reference sequence). The CDR3 totals 12 residues. CDR3 in amino acids: CVYLRPPYEQYF. In DNA, the CDR3 is TGCGTCTACCTGCGTCCCCCCTACGAGCAGTACTTC.

This rearrangement joins TRBV5-5 to TRBJ2-7, with 7 bases fitting TRBD1. Germline CDR1 and CDR2: SGHKS and YYEKEE (reference sequence). The V and J ends lost 3 bases and 0 bases, in that order; junction bases with no gene match: 12. The CDR3 contains 17 residues. For the CDR3, the DNA is TGTGCCAGCAGCTGGGACCACGTAGGGGGCAACTCCTACGAGCAGTACTTC. This gives the protein CASSWDHVGGNSYEQYF.

This chain links TRBV29-1 with TRBJ2-5, with 7 bases aligning to TRBD2. Losses at the gene ends were 3 bases for V and 5 bases for J; bases not matched to a gene: 9. Germline V lookup: CDR1 SQVTM, CDR2 ANQGSEA. The CDR3 has 14 amino acids. In nucleotides, the CDR3 is TGCAGCGTTGACGCTAGGCAGGGAGGGGAGACCCAGTACTTC. Translating it yields CSVDARQGGETQYF.

The V gene is TRBV2, the J gene TRBJ2-1; 8 bases align to TRBD2. This CDR3 comprises 13 residues. Germline V CDR1 and CDR2: SNHLY, FYNNEI. With 3 bases clipped from V and 14 bases from J, the junction kept 9 bases outside the gene matches. The CDR3 bases are TGTGCCAGCAGTGACAGGAGCGGGAGTGAAGAGTTCTTC. Protein product: CASSDRSGSEEFF.

The V gene is TRBV6-6, the J gene TRBJ1-4; 10 bases are shared with TRBD1. The length of the CDR3 is 15 residues. The germline V gene encodes CDR1 MNHNY and CDR2 SVGAGI (reference sequence). After removal of 5 bases from V and 9 bases from J, the junction contained 9 bases not matched to a gene. This CDR3 reads CASSPRGTGDKKLFF. The CDR3 bases are TGTGCCAGCAGTCCCCGGGGGACAGGGGACAAAAAACTGTTTTTT.

This sequence joins TRBV4-2 and TRBJ1-4; D gene unclear. V lost 0 bases to trimming and J lost 4 bases, with 6 bases between them. The CDR3 has 14 residues. Germline V gene data show CDR1 as LGHNA and CDR2 as YNFKEQ. The CDR3 nucleotides read TGTGCCAGCAGCCAAGACAGGCGTAATGAAAAACTGTTTTTT. Protein: CASSQDRRNEKLFF.

CDR3: CASSLEDRGLGGNTIYF. The DNA of the CDR3 is TGTGCCAGCAGCTTAGAGGACAGGGGGCTGGGTGGAAACACCATATATTTT. The chain combines TRBV7-2 with TRBJ1-3; TRBD1 matches 11 bases. V was pared by 1 base and J by 3 bases, with 5 bases of the junction left unmatched. Germline values: CDR1 SGHTA, CDR2 FQGNSA. CDR3 size: 17 residues. The full variable domain, completed using reference TRBV7-2 and TRBJ1-3, is GAGVSQSPSNKVTEKGKDVELRCDPISGHTALYWYRQSLGQGLEFLIYFQGNSAPDKSGLPSDRFSAERTGGSVSTLTIQRTQQEDSAVYLCASSLEDRGLGGNTIYFGEGSWLTVV.

This clone was detected a few times. The CDR3 nucleotides are TGTGCCAGCAGCTTGGCTGCCGGGACAGGGTACTTC. Translating it yields CASSLAAGTGYF. This chain joins TRBV5-5 and TRBJ2-7, with TRBD1 matching over 8 bases. The CDR3 has 12 amino acids. CDR1 and CDR2 from the germline V gene are SGHKS and YYEKEE (reference sequence). After removal of 0 bases from V and 12 bases from J, the junction contained 5 bases not matched to a gene. Variable domain in full (rest from reference TRBV5-5 and TRBJ2-7): DAGVTQSPTHLIKTRGQQVTLRCSPISGHKSVSWYQQVLGQGPQFIFQYYEKEERGRGNFPDRFSARQFPNYSSELNVNALLLGDSALYLCASSLAAGTGYFGPGTRLTVT.

The rearrangement joins TRBV18 to TRBJ2-2; the D gene is possibly TRBD1 (5 bases). Trimming took off 1 base at V and 6 bases at J, with 15 bases between the two ends. The CDR3 is 16 residues long. CDR1 and CDR2 from the germline V gene are KGHSH and LQKENI. CDR3 protein: CASSPRAAGSAGELFF. Here the CDR3 DNA reads TGTGCCAGCTCACCACGGGCGGCAGGGTCGGCCGGGGAGCTGTTTTTT. Complete variable domain (other parts from reference TRBV18 and TRBJ2-2): NAGVMQNPRHLVRRRGQEARLRCSPMKGHSHVYWYRQLPEEGLKFMVYLQKENIIDESGMPKERFSAEFPKEGPSILRIQQVVRGDSAAYFCASSPRAAGSAGELFFGEGSRLTVL.

The V and J genes are TRBV27 and TRBJ2-3; TRBD1 aligns across 7 bases. The germline V gene has CDR1 MNHEY and CDR2 SMNVEV (reference sequence). V shed 3 bases, J shed 2 bases, and the junction held 8 bases outside the gene matches. This CDR3 comprises 16 residues. In DNA form, the CDR3 reads TGTGCCAGCAGTTTTCGAGGGGGCCCCACCACAGATACGCAGTATTTT. This encodes CASSFRGGPTTDTQYF.